The entry that follows covers one TCR beta chain sequence. Its antigen remains unknown. These data originate in a study of T cell responses to AZD1222 COVID-19 vaccine. The study's findings and limits: Donors were largely white British and mainly female; clonal diversity was possibly underestimated. The CD4 TCRs associated with vaccination extended across spike and predominated at 160-218 and 743-854. Spike-specific TCR breadth and depth went up after people got two AZD1222 doses.

TCRdb's table, derived via immunoSEQ multiplex PCR, lists solely in-frame clones and lacks some. This table holds tens of thousands of clones, roughly 84% found once. Trimming cost V 0 bases and J 3 bases, with 9 bases left between them. Germline-derived CDR1 and CDR2 are SGDLS and YYNGEE. CDR3 length: 14 amino acids. The chain has TRBV9 and TRBJ1-1, with D unresolved. The specimen comprised peripheral blood, sampled on day 0 of AZD1222 vaccination. This clonotype originated in an adult in good health. CDR3 in amino acids: CASSVAGMHTEAFF. Here the CDR3 DNA reads TGTGCCAGCAGCGTAGCCGGGATGCACACTGAAGCTTTCTTT.